These 5 T cell receptor beta chains originate from one sample sequenced in a study of metastatic and nonmetastatic thyroid tumors. Every patient was untreated before thyroid surgery. TCRdb re-clonotyped the PCR reads via MiXCR. The sample records some 19,000 clones, 29% being singletons. Sequencing input: tumor tissue. The source of these receptors is a female donor with papillary thyroid cancer or a benign thyroid nodule (not recorded which). Some clones in this sample may be carry-over from other donors' samples.

This clone has only one observation. The chain carries TRBV19 and TRBJ1-6, with unresolved D. The V end was cut by 11 bases, the J end by 5 bases, with 13 bases between. Germline V gene data show CDR1 as LNHDA and CDR2 as SQIVND (reference sequence). This CDR3 has 13 amino acids. CDR3 nucleotides: TGTGCCTGTGGAGACGGGGATAATTCACCCCTCCACTTT. Its translation: CACGDGDNSPLHF.

The chain joins TRBV30 to TRBJ2-7; weak D call: TRBD2 (6 bases). Germline V gene lookup returns CDR1 GTSNPN and CDR2 SVGIG (reference sequence). V dropped 5 bases and J dropped 7 bases, with 15 bases sitting between them. CDR3 size: 12 residues. CDR3 residues: CAWVRDSPEQYF. CDR3 nucleotide sequence: TGTGCCTGGGTCCGGGACTCCCCGGAGCAGTACTTC. The full variable domain, in which reference TRBV30 and TRBJ2-7 provide the parts outside the CDR3, is SQTIHQWPATLVQPVGSPLSLECTVEGTSNPNLYWYRQAAGRGLQLLFYSVGIGQISSEVPQNLSASRPQDRQFILSSKKLLLSDSGFYLCAWVRDSPEQYFGPGTRLTVT.

This clone has just one count. V and J are TRBV20-1 and TRBJ1-5; TRBD1 aligns across 8 bases. The J segment lost 6 bases and the V segment lost 4 bases, leaving 14 bases of the junction unmatched. This CDR3 has 16 amino acids. The germline CDR1 and CDR2 sequences are DFQATT and SNEGSKA (reference sequence). The CDR3 nucleotides read TGCAGTGCTATTCTCTTTGGACAGGGTTTCGGTCAGCCCCAGCATTTT. Its translation: CSAILFGQGFGQPQHF.

In its sample, this clone was seen a few times. This sequence joins TRBV3-1 and TRBJ2-5; D gene unclear. This CDR3 comprises 11 residues. Germline CDR1 and CDR2: LGHDT and YNNKEL (reference sequence). Deletions cut 3 bases from V and 2 bases from J, with 1 base between. CDR3 DNA: TGTGCCAGCAGCCAGCAAGAGACCCAGTACTTC. Translation gives CASSQQETQYF.

This chain connects TRBV6-1 to TRBJ2-3; D remains ambiguous. Germline V gives CDR1 MNHNS, CDR2 SASEGT. This CDR3 region has 11 residues. V was clipped by 5 bases and J by 6 bases, with 6 bases between them. CDR3 protein: CASSRYDTQYF. DNA of the CDR3: TGTGCCAGCAGTCGATACGATACGCAGTATTTT.